This is a list of T cell receptor beta chains from one sample in a study of OX40 agonist ivuxolimab in advanced cancers. Here immunoSEQ multiplex PCR was the method, and the copy in TCRdb shows in-frame clones only, minus some. Altogether 62,000 or so clones are present, approximately 86% being singletons, with the ten largest covering roughly 3.5%. The sequenced sample was CD4+ or CD8+ T cells sorted from blood, obtained in a trial of the OX40 agonist ivuxolimab. The origin of the receptors is an adult with an advanced solid tumor such as melanoma, head and neck, liver or kidney cancer. Both conserved end residues are part of each CDR3. Each record gives: D gene, clone size, V gene, J gene, CDR3 protein, CDR3 DNA. A D gene is named only where the DNA matches it firmly. Clone size is stated in some rows and not others, as once, few, many or a class when expanded.

d_call: TRBD2
clone_size: once
v_call: TRBV27
j_call: TRBJ2-1
cdr3_aa: CASSKGTSGSNEQFF
cdr3_nt: TGTGCCAGCAGTAAAGGGACTAGCGGGAGCAATGAGCAGTTCTTC

d_call: .
clone_size: .
v_call: TRBV21-1
j_call: TRBJ2-2
cdr3_aa: CASSKAAAGGPTGELFF
cdr3_nt: TGTGCCAGCAGCAAAGCTGCAGCGGGAGGACCCACCGGGGAGCTGTTTTTT

d_call: TRBD2
clone_size: .
v_call: TRBV10-2
j_call: TRBJ2-7
cdr3_aa: CASREMTSATKSSNPYEQYF
cdr3_nt: TGCGCCAGCAGGGAAATGACTAGCGCCACAAAATCATCCAATCCCTACGAGCAGTACTTC

d_call: .
clone_size: .
v_call: TRBV4-3
j_call: TRBJ2-3
cdr3_aa: CASSQDRGTPDTQYF
cdr3_nt: TGCGCCAGCAGCCAAGATAGAGGGACCCCGGATACGCAGTATTTT

d_call: TRBD1
clone_size: .
v_call: TRBV7-8
j_call: TRBJ2-7
cdr3_aa: CASSPRDRAYEQYF
cdr3_nt: TGTGCCAGCAGCCCCCGGGACAGGGCCTACGAGCAGTACTTC

d_call: TRBD2
clone_size: .
v_call: TRBV28
j_call: TRBJ2-1
cdr3_aa: CASSFFSGSNNEQFF
cdr3_nt: TGTGCCAGCAGTTTTTTTAGCGGGAGTAACAATGAGCAGTTCTTC

d_call: .
clone_size: .
v_call: TRBV6-5
j_call: TRBJ2-5
cdr3_aa: CASTLKGGAETQYF
cdr3_nt: TGTGCCAGCACCTTAAAGGGGGGCGCGGAGACCCAGTACTTC

d_call: .
clone_size: .
v_call: TRBV30
j_call: TRBJ2-2
cdr3_aa: CAWSVMGDDTGELFF
cdr3_nt: TGTGCCTGGAGTGTAATGGGGGACGACACCGGGGAGCTGTTTTTT

d_call: .
clone_size: .
v_call: TRBV6-1
j_call: TRBJ1-1
cdr3_aa: CASSVLDNTEAFF
cdr3_nt: TGTGCCAGCAGTGTCCTTGACAACACTGAAGCTTTCTTT

d_call: TRBD2
clone_size: .
v_call: TRBV11-2
j_call: TRBJ2-7
cdr3_aa: CASRVGLAGELSYEQYF
cdr3_nt: TGTGCCAGCAGGGTAGGACTAGCGGGAGAATTGTCCTACGAGCAGTACTTC

d_call: .
clone_size: .
v_call: TRBV6-6
j_call: TRBJ2-6
cdr3_aa: CASSTGSGANVLTF
cdr3_nt: TGTGCCAGCAGCACAGGGTCTGGGGCCAACGTCCTGACTTTC

d_call: .
clone_size: .
v_call: TRBV5-1
j_call: TRBJ2-7
cdr3_aa: CASSLRAGDEQYF
cdr3_nt: TGCGCCAGCAGCTTGAGGGCCGGGGACGAGCAGTACTTC

d_call: .
clone_size: .
v_call: TRBV11-2
j_call: TRBJ2-7
cdr3_aa: CASRRLGGLYEQYF
cdr3_nt: TGTGCCAGCAGACGTCTGGGGGGACTCTACGAGCAGTACTTC

d_call: .
clone_size: .
v_call: TRBV11-2
j_call: TRBJ2-3
cdr3_aa: CASASRVTDTQYF
cdr3_nt: TGTGCCAGCGCCTCGCGGGTCACAGATACGCAGTATTTT